A single T cell receptor beta chain is shown here with its context. The antigen is undetermined. Sequence at one end of the junction differs from germline and may be a read error. The data stem from a study of tumor-infiltrating lymphocytes in primary liver carcinoma. Overall study context: Enrolled patients were male and female, aged 30 to 69 years. Productive TCRbeta read yields ran from roughly 3.65 to 7.13 million per sample and were similar between tissues. Whole-study results and caveats: Tumor-adjacent and tumor-blood pairs shared a smaller degree of overlap than tumor region pairs.

The CDR3 extends over 12 amino acids. Germline V CDR1 and CDR2: MNHEY, SVGAGI. Total RNA amounting to roughly 480 ng was the source from which TCR beta cDNA was made with a constant-region primer. Researchers made the TCR beta libraries by running three nested multiplex PCR rounds with slightly modified ARM-PCR. Primers for the first two PCR rounds were TRBV1-TRBV30 forward primers and a C-beta reverse primer (about 10 cycles per round). TCRdb reanalysed the multiplex PCR reads using MiXCR and keeps one entry per CDR3 protein. The table shows 200,000 or so distinct CDR3 sequences, with roughly 61% occurring only once. RNA isolated from unsorted whole blood supplied the blood RNA, with germline DNA also extracted. Before surgery, approximately 4.2 milliliters of EDTA blood were taken.

V usage is TRBV6-5 and J usage is TRBJ2-7; D perhaps matches TRBD2 (5 bases). Sequenced sample: peripheral blood. The origin of this receptor is a woman between 55 and 75 years old with primary liver carcinoma and hepatitis B virus infection. CDR3 sequence reads: CVSSGPGGEQYF. For the CDR3, the DNA is TGTGTCAGCAGCGGCCCAGGAGGCGAGCAGTACTTC.